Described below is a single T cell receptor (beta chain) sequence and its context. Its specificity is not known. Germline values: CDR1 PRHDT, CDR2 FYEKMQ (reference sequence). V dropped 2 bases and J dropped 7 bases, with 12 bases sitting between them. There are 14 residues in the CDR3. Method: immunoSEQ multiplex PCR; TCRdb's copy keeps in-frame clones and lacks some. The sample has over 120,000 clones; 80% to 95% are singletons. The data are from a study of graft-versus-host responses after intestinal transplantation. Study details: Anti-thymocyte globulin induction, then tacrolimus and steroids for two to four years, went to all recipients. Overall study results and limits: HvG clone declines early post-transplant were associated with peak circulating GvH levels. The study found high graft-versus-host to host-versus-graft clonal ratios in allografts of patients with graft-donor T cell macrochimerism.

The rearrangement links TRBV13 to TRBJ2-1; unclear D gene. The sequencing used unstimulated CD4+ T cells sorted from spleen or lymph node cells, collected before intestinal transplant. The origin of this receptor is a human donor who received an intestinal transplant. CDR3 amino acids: CASSLRLDVNEQFF. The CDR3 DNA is TGTGCCAGCAGCTTAAGGCTAGATGTAAATGAGCAGTTCTTC.